This T cell receptor beta chain was sequenced for a study of cytomegalovirus exposure and HLA in healthy donors. Broader study findings: Overall, 164 TCR beta chains were annotated as cytomegalovirus-associated. Rare TCR sequences dominated, though some public TCRs recurred in many donors. Specific recognition of CMV antigens was confirmed in vitro for a few chains (all CMV-associated).

The approximately 120-subject validation cohort, separate from the approximately 670-subject first cohort, included the donors. There are 15 residues in the CDR3. In germline, CDR1 is MGHRA, CDR2 YSYEKL. The V end lost 4 bases, the J end lost 2 bases, and 15 bases lay between the germline ends. Concerning this clone itself: Its specificity is not known.

Method: immunoSEQ multiplex PCR; TCRdb's copy keeps in-frame clones and lacks some. The table shows over 150,000 clones, with 86% occurring only once. This TCR was recovered from a human donor in good health. The chain uses TRBV4-1 and TRBJ2-7; D unresolved. Material: PBMCs. CDR3 sequence: CASSPSSAVPYEQYF. The DNA for the CDR3 is TGCGCCAGCAGCCCCAGTTCGGCGGTCCCCTACGAGCAGTACTTC.